This TCR beta chain was captured in a study of blood T cell repertoires in COVID-19. Study information: PBMCs, B-cell-depleted T cells, or T cells provided the cDNA or gDNA that made up the material.

The CDR3 has 16 residues. Per the study methods: Amplification from reference gene primers served as the basis for estimated nucleated cell counts. TCRdb's table, derived via immunoSEQ multiplex PCR, lists solely in-frame clones and lacks some. The V and J calls and the clone size are those of that table, but D and trimming were determined from the DNA. Found here are around 220,000 clones, approximately 80% of them singletons; the top ten hold under 11%. Sequencing was performed on peripheral blood. This sequence was found in a woman of 80 years or more with acute or convalescent COVID-19. The rearrangement joins TRBV21-1 to TRBJ2-7; TRBD1, the table's D call, was not compared with the DNA. TRBV21-1 constitutes a pseudogene. This CDR3 is CASSLRHISHSYEQYF. The CDR3 nucleotides are TGTGCCAGCAGCCTAAGACACATTTCCCACTCCTACGAGCAGTACTTC.